This TCR beta chain was profiled in a study of blood T cells in healthy people across ages. The V segment lost 5 bases and the J segment 7 bases; nucleotides outside the gene matches: 2. The CDR3 has 12 residues. Collection of around 10 milliliters of peripheral blood was performed for each donor. This clonotype has ten or more counts. The authors ran a second PCR of roughly 6 to 11 cycles using a sample-barcoded 5' primer and a J-beta primer mix. TCRdb called the 5' RACE reads again in MiXCR, with one record for every CDR3 protein. The table records roughly 1,800,000 distinct CDR3 sequences, 40% to 55% of them present only once.

The chain has TRBV12-3 or TRBV12-4 and TRBJ1-2; TRBD1 matches at 9 bases. The source of this sequence is a woman aged 40 to 50 in good health. The sample was blood. The CDR3 nucleotides are TGTGCCAGCAGTCTGGACAGGGGTGGCTACACCTTC. It translates to CASSLDRGGYTF.